The clone carrying this T cell receptor (beta chain) has just one count. Its ends do not fully match the called genes, so a read error is possible. This entry is derived from a study of tumor and adjacent non-tumor tissue in lung cancer. The CDR3 is made up of 16 amino acids. Germline V gives CDR1 SGHRS, CDR2 YFSETQ. The library came from three nested PCR rounds adapted from ARM-PCR protocols. TCRdb used MiXCR to reprocess the multiplex PCR reads, holding one entry per CDR3 protein. The sample consists of more than 90,000 distinct CDR3 sequences, approximately 65% of them appearing once. RNA was extracted from bulk tissue without any cell sorting.

The clonotype originates from a man in his 60s with non-small cell lung cancer. The chain couples TRBV5-1 to TRBJ2-2, with 11 nucleotides matching TRBD1. What was sequenced was lung tumor tissue. CDR3 region: CTSSLDGTGGTGELFF. The CDR3 nucleotides are TGCACCAGCAGCTTGGACGGGACAGGGGGAACCGGGGAGCTGTTTTTT.